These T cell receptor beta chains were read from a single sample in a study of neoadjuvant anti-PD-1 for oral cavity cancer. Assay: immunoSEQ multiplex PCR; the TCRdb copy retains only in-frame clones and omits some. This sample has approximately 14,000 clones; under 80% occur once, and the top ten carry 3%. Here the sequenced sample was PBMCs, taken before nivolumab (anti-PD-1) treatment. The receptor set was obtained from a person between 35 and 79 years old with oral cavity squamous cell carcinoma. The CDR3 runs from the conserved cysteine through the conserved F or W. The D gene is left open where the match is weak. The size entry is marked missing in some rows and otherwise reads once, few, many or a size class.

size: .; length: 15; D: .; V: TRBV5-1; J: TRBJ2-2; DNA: TGCGCCAGCAGCTTGGGGATAGGGAACACCGGGGAGCTGTTTTTT; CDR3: CASSLGIGNTGELFF
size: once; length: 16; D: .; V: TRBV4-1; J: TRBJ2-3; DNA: TGCGCCAGCAGCCAAATGGGAAGCGGAAGCACAGATACGCAGTATTTT; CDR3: CASSQMGSGSTDTQYF
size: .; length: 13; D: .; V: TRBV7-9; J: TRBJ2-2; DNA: TGTGCCAGCAGCCCCGGGTCCCCCGGGGAGCTGTTTTTT; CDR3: CASSPGSPGELFF
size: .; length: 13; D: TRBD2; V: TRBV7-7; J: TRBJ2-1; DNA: TGTGCCAGCAGCTCTAGCGGGAAGAATGAGCAGTTCTTC; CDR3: CASSSSGKNEQFF
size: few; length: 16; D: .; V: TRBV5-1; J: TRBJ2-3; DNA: TGCGCCAGCAGAAAAGGGACCCTCAGGTTCTCAGATACGCAGTATTTT; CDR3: CASRKGTLRFSDTQYF
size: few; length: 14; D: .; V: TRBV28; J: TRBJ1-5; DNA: TGTGCCAGCAGTTGGGGGGCTAGCAATCAGCCCCAGCATTTT; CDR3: CASSWGASNQPQHF
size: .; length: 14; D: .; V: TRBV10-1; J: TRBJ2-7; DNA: TGCGCCAGCAAGGCCAACTCTGGCGGCTACGAGCAGTACTTC; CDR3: CASKANSGGYEQYF
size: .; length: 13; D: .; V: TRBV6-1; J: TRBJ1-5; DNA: TGTGCCAGCAGTGAAGCCGGGAATCAGCCCCAGCATTTT; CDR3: CASSEAGNQPQHF
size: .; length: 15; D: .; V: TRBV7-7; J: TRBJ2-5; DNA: TGTGCCAGCAGCCCCCAGCGGGGCCAGGGGGAGACCCAGTACTTC; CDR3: CASSPQRGQGETQYF
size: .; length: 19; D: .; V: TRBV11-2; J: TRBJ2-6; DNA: TGTGCCAGCAGCTTCCCCCGTGGTCAGGGTTACTCTGGGGCCAACGTCCTGACTTTC; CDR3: CASSFPRGQGYSGANVLTF
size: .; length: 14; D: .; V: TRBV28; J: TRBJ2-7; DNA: TGTGCCAGCAGTTCCCCGAGGGTGACCTACGAGCAGTACTTC; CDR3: CASSSPRVTYEQYF
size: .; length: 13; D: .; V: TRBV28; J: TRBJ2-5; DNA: TGTGCCAGCACCTGGGGAGGTCCGGAGACCCAGTACTTC; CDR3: CASTWGGPETQYF
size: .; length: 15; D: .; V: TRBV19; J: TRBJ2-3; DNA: TGTGCCAGTAGTATTTCTAGCGCAAGCCCAGATACGCAGTATTTT; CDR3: CASSISSASPDTQYF
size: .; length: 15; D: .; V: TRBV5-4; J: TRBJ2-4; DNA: TGTGCCAGCGGAGGATGGGGGGCCGCCAAAAACATTCAGTACTTC; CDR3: CASGGWGAAKNIQYF
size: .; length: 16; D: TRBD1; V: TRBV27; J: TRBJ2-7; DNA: TGTGCCAGCAGTCCCTATTCCGGGACAGGGACGGTTGAGCAGTACTTC; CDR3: CASSPYSGTGTVEQYF
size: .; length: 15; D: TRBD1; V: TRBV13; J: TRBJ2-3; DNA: TGTGCCAGCAGCCGGGACAGGGTTGACACAGATACGCAGTATTTT; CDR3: CASSRDRVDTDTQYF
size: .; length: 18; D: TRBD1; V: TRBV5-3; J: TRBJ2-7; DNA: TGTGCCAGAAGCTTGACAACAGGGGATAGGATTAGTATCTACGAGCAGTACTTC; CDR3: CARSLTTGDRISIYEQYF
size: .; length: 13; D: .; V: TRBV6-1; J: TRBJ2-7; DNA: TGTGCCAGCAGTGATAGGGCCCCCTACGAGCAGTACTTC; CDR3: CASSDRAPYEQYF
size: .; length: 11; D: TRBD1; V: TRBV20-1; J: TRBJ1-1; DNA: TGCAGTGCGGGGACAGGGCGTGAAGCTTTCTTT; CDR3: CSAGTGREAFF
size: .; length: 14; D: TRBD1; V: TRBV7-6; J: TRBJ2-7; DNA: TGTGCCAGCAGCGCCGGACAGGGCCTCTACGAGCAGTACTTC; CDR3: CASSAGQGLYEQYF
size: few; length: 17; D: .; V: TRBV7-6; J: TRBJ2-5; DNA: TGTGCCAGCAGCCCCAGGGGGGTGGAGGCCCGAGGGGAGACCCAGTACTTC; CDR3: CASSPRGVEARGETQYF
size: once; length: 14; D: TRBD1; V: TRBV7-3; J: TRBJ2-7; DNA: TGTGCCAGCAGCCGCGGACAGGGGGCATATGAGCAGTACTTC; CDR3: CASSRGQGAYEQYF
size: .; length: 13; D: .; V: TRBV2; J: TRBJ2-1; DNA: TGTGCCAGCAGTGAACTGGACGCACGGGGGCAGTTCTTC; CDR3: CASSELDARGQFF
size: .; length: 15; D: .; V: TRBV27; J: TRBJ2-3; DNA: TGTGCCAGCAGTTTATCCCCCACCCTGTCAGATACGCAGTATTTT; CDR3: CASSLSPTLSDTQYF
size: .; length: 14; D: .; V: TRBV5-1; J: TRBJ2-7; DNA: TGCGCCAGCAGCTTGGGGACTGGTACCTACGAGCAGTACTTC; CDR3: CASSLGTGTYEQYF
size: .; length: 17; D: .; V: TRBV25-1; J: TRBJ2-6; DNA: TGTGCCAGCAGGGGAACTCAGGGTTACTCTGGGGCCAACGTCCTGACTTTC; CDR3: CASRGTQGYSGANVLTF
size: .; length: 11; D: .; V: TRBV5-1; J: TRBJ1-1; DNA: TGCGCCAGCAGCTATGGACAGGAAGCTTTCTTT; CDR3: CASSYGQEAFF
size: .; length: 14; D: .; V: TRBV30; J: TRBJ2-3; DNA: TGTGCCTGGAATCAGCTGGCAAGCACAGATACGCAGTATTTT; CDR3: CAWNQLASTDTQYF
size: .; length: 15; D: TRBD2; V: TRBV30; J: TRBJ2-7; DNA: TGTGCCTTCACCGGGACTAGCGGGAGACGGTCCGAGCAGTACTTC; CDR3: CAFTGTSGRRSEQYF
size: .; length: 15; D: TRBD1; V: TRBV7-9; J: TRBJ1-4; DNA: TGTGCCAGCAGCCGGGACAGATTCTTGAAAGAAAAACTGTTTTTT; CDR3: CASSRDRFLKEKLFF
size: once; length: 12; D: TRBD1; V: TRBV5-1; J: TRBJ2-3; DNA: TGCGCCGGCCGGGACAGTGCAGATACGCAGTATTTT; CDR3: CAGRDSADTQYF
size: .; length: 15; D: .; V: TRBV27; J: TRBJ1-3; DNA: TGTGCCAGCAGGGCGGGAGACAGCTCTGGAAACACCATATATTTT; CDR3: CASRAGDSSGNTIYF
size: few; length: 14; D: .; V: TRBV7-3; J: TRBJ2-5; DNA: TGTGCCAGCAGCTTAACGGGGGGCCAAGAGACCCAGTACTTC; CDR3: CASSLTGGQETQYF
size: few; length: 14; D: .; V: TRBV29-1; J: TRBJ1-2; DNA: TGCAGCGTTGAGGGGACAAAAGCTAACTATGGCTACACCTTC; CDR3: CSVEGTKANYGYTF
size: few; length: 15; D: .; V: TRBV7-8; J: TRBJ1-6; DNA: TGTGCCAGCAGCTTAAGGGAGGGAAGCGATTCACCCCTCCACTTT; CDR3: CASSLREGSDSPLHF
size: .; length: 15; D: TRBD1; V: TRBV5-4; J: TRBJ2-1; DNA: TGTGCCAGCAGCATCCGGGACAGGGGGCGAAATGAGCAGTTCTTC; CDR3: CASSIRDRGRNEQFF
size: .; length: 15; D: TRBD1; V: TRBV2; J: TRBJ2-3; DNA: TGTGCCAGCCCAGTAGGGACAGATCACACAGATACGCAGTATTTT; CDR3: CASPVGTDHTDTQYF
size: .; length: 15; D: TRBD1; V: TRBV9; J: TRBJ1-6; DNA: TGTGCCAGCAGCGTAGGTACAGGGGGCACCTCACCCCTCCACTTT; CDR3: CASSVGTGGTSPLHF
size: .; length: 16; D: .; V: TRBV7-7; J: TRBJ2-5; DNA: TGTGCCAGCAGCAACAACGCGCACCCAATCCAAGAGACCCAGTACTTC; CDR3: CASSNNAHPIQETQYF
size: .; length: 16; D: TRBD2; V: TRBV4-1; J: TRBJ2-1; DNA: TGCGCCAGCAGCCCCCCGACTAGCGGGATCGACAATGAGCAGTTCTTC; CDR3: CASSPPTSGIDNEQFF
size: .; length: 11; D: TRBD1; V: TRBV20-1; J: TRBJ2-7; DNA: TGCAGTGCGCCCGGACAGGGCGAGCAGTACTTC; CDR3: CSAPGQGEQYF
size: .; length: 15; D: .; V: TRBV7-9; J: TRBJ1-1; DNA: TGTGCCAGCAGCTTAGGTGGTACCCTGAACACTGAAGCTTTCTTT; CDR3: CASSLGGTLNTEAFF
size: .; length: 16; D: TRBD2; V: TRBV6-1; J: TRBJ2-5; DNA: TGTGCCAGCAGTGAGTTGTGGGGGGGGGACCAAGAGACCCAGTACTTC; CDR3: CASSELWGGDQETQYF
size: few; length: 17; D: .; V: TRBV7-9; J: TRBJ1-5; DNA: TGTGCCAGCAGCTTAGGAACAGGGCTGGGGAGAAATCAGCCCCAGCATTTT; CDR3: CASSLGTGLGRNQPQHF
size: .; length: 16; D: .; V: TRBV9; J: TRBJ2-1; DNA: TGTGCCAGCAGCCCATGGTACGTAGACTCCGTCAATGAGCAGTTCTTC; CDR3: CASSPWYVDSVNEQFF
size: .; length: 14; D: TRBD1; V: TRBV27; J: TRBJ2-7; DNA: TGTGCCAGCAGTGTCGGGACAGAAGCCTACGAGCAGTACTTC; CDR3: CASSVGTEAYEQYF
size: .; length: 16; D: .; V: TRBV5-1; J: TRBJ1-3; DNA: TGCGCCAGCAGCTTGGAGGACTCGAGCTCTGGAAACACCATATATTTT; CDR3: CASSLEDSSSGNTIYF
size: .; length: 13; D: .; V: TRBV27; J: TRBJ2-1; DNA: TGTGCCAGCAGTCCAGGGACGGGCGGTGAGCAGTTCTTC; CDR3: CASSPGTGGEQFF
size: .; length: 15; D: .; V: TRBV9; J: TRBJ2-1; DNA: TGTGCCAGCAGCGTTAGCGCAAATTCCTACAATGAGCAGTTCTTC; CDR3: CASSVSANSYNEQFF
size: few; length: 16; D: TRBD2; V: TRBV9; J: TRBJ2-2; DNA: TGTGCCAGCAGCGTCTCCGGGACTATTGGCACCGGGGAGCTGTTTTTT; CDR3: CASSVSGTIGTGELFF
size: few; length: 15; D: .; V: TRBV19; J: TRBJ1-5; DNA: TGTGCCAGTAGTATAGACCCGGGAAGCAATCAGCCCCAGCATTTT; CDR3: CASSIDPGSNQPQHF
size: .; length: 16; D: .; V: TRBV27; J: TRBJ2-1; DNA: TGTGCCAGCAGTTTAATTTACCTAAGCTCCTACAATGAGCAGTTCTTC; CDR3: CASSLIYLSSYNEQFF